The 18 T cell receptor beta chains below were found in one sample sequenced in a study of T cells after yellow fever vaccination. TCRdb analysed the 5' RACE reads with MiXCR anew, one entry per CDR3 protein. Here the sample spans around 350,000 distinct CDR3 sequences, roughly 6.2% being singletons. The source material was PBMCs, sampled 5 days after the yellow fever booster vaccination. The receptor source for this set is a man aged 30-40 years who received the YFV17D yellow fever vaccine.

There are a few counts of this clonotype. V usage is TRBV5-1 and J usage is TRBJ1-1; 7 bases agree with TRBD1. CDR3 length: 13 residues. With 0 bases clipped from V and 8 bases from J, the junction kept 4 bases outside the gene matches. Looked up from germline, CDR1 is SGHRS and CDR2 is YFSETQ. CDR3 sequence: CASSLEEGAEAFF. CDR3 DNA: TGCGCCAGCAGCTTGGAGGAGGGGGCGGAAGCTTTCTTT.

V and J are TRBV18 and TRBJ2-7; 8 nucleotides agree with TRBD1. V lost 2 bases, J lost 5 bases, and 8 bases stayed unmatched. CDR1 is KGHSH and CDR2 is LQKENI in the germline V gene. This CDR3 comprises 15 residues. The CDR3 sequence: CASSPDPDRVDEQYF. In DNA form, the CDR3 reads TGTGCCAGCTCACCAGACCCGGACAGGGTCGACGAGCAGTACTTC.

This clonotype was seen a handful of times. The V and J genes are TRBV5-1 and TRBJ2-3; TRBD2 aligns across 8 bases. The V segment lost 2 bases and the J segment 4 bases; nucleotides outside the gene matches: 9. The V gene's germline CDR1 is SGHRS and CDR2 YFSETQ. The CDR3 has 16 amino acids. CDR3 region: CASSFSGRGYADTQYF. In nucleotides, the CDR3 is TGCGCCAGCAGCTTTTCCGGGAGGGGCTATGCAGATACGCAGTATTTT.

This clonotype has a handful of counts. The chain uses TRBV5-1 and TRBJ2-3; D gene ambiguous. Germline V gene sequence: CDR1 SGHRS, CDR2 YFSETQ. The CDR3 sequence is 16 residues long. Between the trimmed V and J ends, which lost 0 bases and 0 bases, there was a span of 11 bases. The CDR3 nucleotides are TGCGCCAGCAGCTTGGAGGCCACTACTAGCACAGATACGCAGTATTTT. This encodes CASSLEATTSTDTQYF.

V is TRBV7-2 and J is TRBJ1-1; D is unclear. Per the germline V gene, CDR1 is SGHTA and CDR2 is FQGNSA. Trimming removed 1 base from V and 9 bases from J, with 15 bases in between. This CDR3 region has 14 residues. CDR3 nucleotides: TGTGCCAGCAGCTTAGTGGGGAGCTTTGACAAAGCTTTCTTT. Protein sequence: CASSLVGSFDKAFF.

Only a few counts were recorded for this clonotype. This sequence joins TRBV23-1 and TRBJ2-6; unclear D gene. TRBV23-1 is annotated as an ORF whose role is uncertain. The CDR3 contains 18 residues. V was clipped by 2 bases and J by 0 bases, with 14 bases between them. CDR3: CASSQPPLTPSGANVLTF. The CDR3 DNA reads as TGCGCCAGCAGTCAACCTCCGCTGACCCCCTCTGGGGCCAACGTCCTGACTTTC.

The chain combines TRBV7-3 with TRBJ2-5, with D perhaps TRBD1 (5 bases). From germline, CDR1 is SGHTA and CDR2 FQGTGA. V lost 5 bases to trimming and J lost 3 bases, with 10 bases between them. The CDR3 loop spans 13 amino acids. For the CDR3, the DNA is TGTGCCAGCAGCAAAACCAGGGAAGAGACCCAGTACTTC. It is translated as CASSKTREETQYF.

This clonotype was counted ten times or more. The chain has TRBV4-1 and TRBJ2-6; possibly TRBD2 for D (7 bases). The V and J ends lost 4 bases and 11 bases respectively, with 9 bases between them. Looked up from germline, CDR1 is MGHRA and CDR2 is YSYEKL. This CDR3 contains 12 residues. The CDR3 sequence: CASSRGGDVLTF. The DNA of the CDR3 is TGCGCCAGCAGCCGGGGGGGCGACGTCCTGACTTTC.

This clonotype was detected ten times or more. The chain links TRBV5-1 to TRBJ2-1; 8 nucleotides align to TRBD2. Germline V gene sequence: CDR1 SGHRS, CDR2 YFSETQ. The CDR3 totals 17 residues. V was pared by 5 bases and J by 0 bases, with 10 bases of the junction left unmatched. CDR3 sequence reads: CASSGSGRPRSYNEQFF. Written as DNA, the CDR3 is TGCGCCAGCAGTGGGAGCGGGAGACCGCGCTCCTACAATGAGCAGTTCTTC.

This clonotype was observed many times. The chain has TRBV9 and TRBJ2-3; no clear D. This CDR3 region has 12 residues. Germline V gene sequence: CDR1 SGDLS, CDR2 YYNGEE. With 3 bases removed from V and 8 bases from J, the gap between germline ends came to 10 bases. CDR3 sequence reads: CASSGSASTQYF. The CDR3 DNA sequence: TGTGCCAGCAGCGGGTCCGCGAGTACGCAGTATTTT.

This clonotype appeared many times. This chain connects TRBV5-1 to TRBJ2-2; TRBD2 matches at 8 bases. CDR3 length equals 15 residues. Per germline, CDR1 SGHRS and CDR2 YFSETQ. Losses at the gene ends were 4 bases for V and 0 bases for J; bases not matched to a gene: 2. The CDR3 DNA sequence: TGCGCCAGCAGCACTAGCGGCGCGAACACCGGGGAGCTGTTTTTT. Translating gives CASSTSGANTGELFF.

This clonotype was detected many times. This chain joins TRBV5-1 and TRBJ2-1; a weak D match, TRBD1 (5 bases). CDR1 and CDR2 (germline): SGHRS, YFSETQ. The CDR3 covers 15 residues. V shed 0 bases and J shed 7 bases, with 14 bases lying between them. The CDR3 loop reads CASSLDGSPGNEQFF. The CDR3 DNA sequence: TGCGCCAGCAGCTTGGACGGGTCTCCAGGGAATGAGCAGTTCTTC.

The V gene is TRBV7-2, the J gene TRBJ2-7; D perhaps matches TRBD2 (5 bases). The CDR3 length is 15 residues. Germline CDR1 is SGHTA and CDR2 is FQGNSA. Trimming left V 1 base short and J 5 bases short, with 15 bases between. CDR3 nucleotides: TGTGCCAGCAGCTTAGTATCCGGACTCCCCAACGAGCAGTACTTC. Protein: CASSLVSGLPNEQYF.

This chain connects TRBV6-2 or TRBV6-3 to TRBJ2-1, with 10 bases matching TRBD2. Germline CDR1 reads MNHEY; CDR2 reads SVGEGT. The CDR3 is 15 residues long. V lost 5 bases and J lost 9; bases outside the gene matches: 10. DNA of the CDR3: TGTGCCAGCAGTGGCATAGCGGGAGGACGGAGTGAGCAGTTCTTC. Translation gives CASSGIAGGRSEQFF.

CDR3 region: CASSQTGRETQYF. In DNA, the CDR3 is TGCGCCAGCAGCCAGACAGGGCGCGAGACCCAGTACTTC. V is TRBV4-3 and J is TRBJ2-5; 7 bases match TRBD1. V shed 3 bases, J shed 5 bases, and the junction held 3 bases outside the gene matches. Germline-derived CDR1 and CDR2 are LGHNA and YSLEER. CDR3 length: 13 residues.

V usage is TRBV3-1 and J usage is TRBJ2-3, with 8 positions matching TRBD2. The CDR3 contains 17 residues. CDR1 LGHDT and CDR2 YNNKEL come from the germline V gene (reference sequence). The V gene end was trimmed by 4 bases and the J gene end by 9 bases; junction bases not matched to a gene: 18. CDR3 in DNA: TGTGCCAGCAGCCCTCTCGGGACGGGAGGGCCGAGCGGAACGCAGTATTTT. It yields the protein CASSPLGTGGPSGTQYF.

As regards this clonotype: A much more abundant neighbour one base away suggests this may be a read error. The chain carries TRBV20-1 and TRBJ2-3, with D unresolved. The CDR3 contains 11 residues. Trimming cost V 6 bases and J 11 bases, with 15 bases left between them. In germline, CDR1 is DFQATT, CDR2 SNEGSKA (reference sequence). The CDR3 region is CSASGALGQYF. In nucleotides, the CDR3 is TGCAGTGCGAGTGGCGCTTTGGGGCAGTATTTT.

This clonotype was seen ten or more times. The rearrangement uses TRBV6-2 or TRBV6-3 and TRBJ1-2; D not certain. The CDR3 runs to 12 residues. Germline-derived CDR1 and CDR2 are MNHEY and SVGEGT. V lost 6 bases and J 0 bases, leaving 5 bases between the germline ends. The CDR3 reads CASRIPNYGYTF. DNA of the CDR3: TGTGCCAGCAGAATACCTAACTATGGCTACACCTTC.